This T cell receptor (beta chain) originates from a study of shared clonotypes between healthy human individuals. Deep-level settings were used for running the assay. Here immunoSEQ multiplex PCR was the method, and the copy in TCRdb shows in-frame clones only, minus some. Among around 2,000,000 clones listed, about 95% were seen once. Cells designated naive CD8 were CD45RO-negative and were positively selected for CCR7, with terminally differentiated effector memory CD45RA+ cells excluded. Those who donated were healthy HIV-negative adults, with no recent acute infections or vaccinations reported. Broader study findings: A reduction in generation probabilities was seen for non-shared clonotypes relative to those shared by all four donors. Compared with memory subsets, naive subsets generally had larger estimated richness.

V lost 0 bases and J 9 bases, leaving 12 bases between the germline ends. Germline V gene data show CDR1 as SGHTA and CDR2 as FQGTGA. The CDR3 runs 14 residues. On this clone: No antigen is known for it.

Sequenced material: naive CD8+ T cells sorted from blood. The origin of this receptor is a man aged 18-30 years in good health. V and J are TRBV7-3 and TRBJ2-1, with D perhaps TRBD1 (5 bases). The CDR3 here is CASSLTVQGGEQFF. CDR3 coding DNA: TGTGCCAGCAGCTTAACAGTTCAGGGTGGTGAGCAGTTCTTC. The whole variable domain, remainder taken from reference TRBV7-3 and TRBJ2-1, is GAGVSQTPSNKVTEKGKYVELRCDPISGHTALYWYRQSLGQGPEFLIYFQGTGAADDSGLPNDRFFAVRPEGSVSTLKIQRTERGDSAVYLCASSLTVQGGEQFFGPGTRLTVL.